Sequencing of this TCR beta chain was carried out in a study of shared clonotypes between healthy human individuals. This clone was detected once. The junction had 2 bases not matched to a gene; V was cut back by 9 bases and J by 0 bases. Germline V gene lookup returns CDR1 LNHDA and CDR2 SQIVND (reference sequence). CDR3 size: 14 residues. Assay: immunoSEQ multiplex PCR; the TCRdb copy retains only in-frame clones and omits some. The sample lists over 2 million clones; 85% to 95% were seen once. The TCR was taken from a man aged 18 to 30 in good health. Sequencing was carried out using naive CD4+ T cells sorted from blood. Subset described: CD45RA+ positively selected. The gene calls are TRBV19 and TRBJ1-5, with TRBD1 matching over 10 bases. CDR3 coding DNA: TGTGCCAGCCGACAGGGGGCTAGCAATCAGCCCCAGCATTTT. This codes for CASRQGASNQPQHF.